In its sample, the clone carrying this T cell receptor (beta chain) was seen a few times. Antigen specificity is unknown. One end of the junction does not line up with germline, which may come from a read error. A J-beta primer mix and a sample-barcoded 5' primer were used in a second PCR of roughly 6 to 11 cycles. TCRdb reanalysed the 5' RACE reads using MiXCR and keeps one entry per CDR3 protein. The sample shows around 2 million distinct CDR3 sequences, roughly 43% of them seen only once. This entry comes from a study of blood T cells in healthy people across ages. Overall study context: About one barcoded TCR beta cDNA was captured per two T cells.

The CDR3 runs 15 residues. Germline V CDR1 and CDR2: SGHVS, FNYEAQ. Overall study findings and caveats: Donor CMV status was unknown, possibly confounding expanded clonotype changes.

Sequenced input: blood. This rearrangement joins TRBV7-6 to TRBJ1-4, with D perhaps TRBD1 (5 bases). The origin of this receptor is a human donor in good health. The CDR3 bases are TGTGCCAGCAGCTTAGATCTGGGGGAGAATGAAAAATTGTTTTTT. It yields the protein CASSLDLGENEKLFF.